This is a list of T cell receptor beta chains from one sample in a study of shared clonotypes between healthy human individuals. The data were produced by immunoSEQ multiplex PCR, yet TCRdb's version contains in-frame clones alone and is incomplete. This table holds under 2.5 million clones, 80% to 95% found once. Input material: naive CD4+ T cells from PBMCs. The receptors come from a man in his late teens or twenties in good health. Some clones in this sample may be carry-over from other donors' samples. The conserved cysteine and the conserved F or W are not part of the CDR3 here.

j_call v_call cdr3_aa
TRBJ1-5 TRBV7-2 ASSSRQSSNQPQH
TRBJ2-1 TRBV6-1 ASSELFGVNFYNEQF
TRBJ2-7 TRBV19 ASRPGQGKEQY
TRBJ2-7 TRBV28 ASSLSGRKVEQY
TRBJ2-7 TRBV11-1 ASSLEGLAGYEQY
TRBJ2-3 TRBV5-1 ASSLRLAGGPGTDTQY
TRBJ1-5 TRBV27 ASSPRVGDRSYNQPQH
TRBJ2-1 TRBV14 ASSQVYRTSGNNEQF
TRBJ2-7 TRBV27 ASSFSQFSYEQY
TRBJ2-1 TRBV5-1 ASSLTPPNEQF
TRBJ2-2 TRBV9 ASNRRAGHNTGELF
TRBJ2-2 TRBV5-1 ASSWGQGVTGELF
TRBJ2-6 TRBV18 ASSPGGNSGANVLT
TRBJ1-2 TRBV4-1 ASSQERSNYGYT